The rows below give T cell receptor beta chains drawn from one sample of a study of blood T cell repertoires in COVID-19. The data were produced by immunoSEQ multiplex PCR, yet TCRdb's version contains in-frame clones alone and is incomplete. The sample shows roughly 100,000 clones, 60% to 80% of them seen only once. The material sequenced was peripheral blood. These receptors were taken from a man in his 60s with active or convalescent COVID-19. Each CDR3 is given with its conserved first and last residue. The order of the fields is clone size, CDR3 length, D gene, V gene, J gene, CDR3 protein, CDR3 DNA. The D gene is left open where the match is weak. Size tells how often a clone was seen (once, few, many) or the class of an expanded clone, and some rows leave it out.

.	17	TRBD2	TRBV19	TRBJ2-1	CASSIDTLAGVHNEQFF	TGTGCCAGTAGTATAGACACACTAGCGGGAGTGCACAATGAGCAGTTCTTC
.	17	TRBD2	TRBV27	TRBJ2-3	CASSLLGEGRWGDTQYF	TGTGCCAGCAGTTTACTCGGGGAGGGAAGGTGGGGGGATACGCAGTATTTT
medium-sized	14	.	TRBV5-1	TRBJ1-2	CASSLTAGFYGYTF	TGCGCCAGCAGCCTGACAGCAGGTTTCTATGGCTACACCTTC
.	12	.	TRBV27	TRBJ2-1	CASSTPYNEQFF	TGTGCCAGCAGTACTCCCTACAATGAGCAGTTCTTC
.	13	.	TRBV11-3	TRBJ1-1	CASSALRDTEAFF	TGTGCCAGCAGCGCCTTAAGAGACACTGAAGCTTTCTTT
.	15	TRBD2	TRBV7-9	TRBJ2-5	CASSLGLAGSETQYF	TGTGCCAGCAGCTTAGGACTAGCGGGGTCGGAGACCCAGTACTTC
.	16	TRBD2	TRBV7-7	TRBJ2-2	CASSPRDYSNTGELFF	TGTGCCAGCAGCCCACGGGACTACTCGAACACCGGGGAGCTGTTTTTT
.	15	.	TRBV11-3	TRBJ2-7	CASSLMGGLSYEQYF	TGTGCCAGCAGCTTAATGGGGGGGCTCTCCTACGAGCAGTACTTC
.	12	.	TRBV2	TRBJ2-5	CASSPSEVTQYF	TGTGCCAGCAGCCCATCCGAGGTGACCCAGTACTTC
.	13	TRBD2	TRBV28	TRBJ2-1	CAAAGDPGGEQFF	TGTGCCGCGGCGGGAGACCCTGGAGGTGAGCAGTTCTTC
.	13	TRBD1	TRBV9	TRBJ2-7	CASSGQGAYEQYF	TGTGCCAGCAGTGGACAGGGCGCCTACGAGCAGTACTTC
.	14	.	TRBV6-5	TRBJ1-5	CASSYPGGNQPQHF	TGTGCCAGCAGTTACCCAGGAGGGAATCAGCCCCAGCATTTT
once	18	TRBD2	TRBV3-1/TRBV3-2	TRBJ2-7	CASSQVFVAGFSSYEQYF	TGTGCCAGCAGCCAAGTTTTTGTAGCGGGATTTTCCTCCTACGAGCAGTACTTC
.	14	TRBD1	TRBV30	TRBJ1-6	CAWAGQGVNSPLHF	TGTGCCTGGGCGGGACAGGGGGTTAATTCACCCCTCCACTTT
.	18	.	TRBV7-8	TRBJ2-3	CASSLKIGRGRSTDTQYF	TGTGCCAGCAGCTTAAAGATTGGGCGGGGGCGCAGCACAGATACGCAGTATTTT
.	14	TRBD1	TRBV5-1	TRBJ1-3	CASGQGALGNTIYF	TGCGCCAGCGGACAGGGGGCATTAGGAAACACCATATATTTT
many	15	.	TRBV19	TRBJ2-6	CASSMGRSGANVLTF	TGTGCCAGTAGTATGGGCCGCTCTGGGGCCAACGTCCTGACTTTC
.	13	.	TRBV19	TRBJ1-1	CASTSTPNTEAFF	TGTGCCAGTACCTCAACACCGAACACTGAAGCTTTCTTT
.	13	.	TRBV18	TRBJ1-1	CASSPGQNTEAFF	TGTGCCAGCTCACCAGGACAGAACACTGAAGCTTTCTTT
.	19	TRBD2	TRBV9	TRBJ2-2	CASSVSAAGNLGGVGELFF	TGTGCCAGCAGCGTATCTGCAGCCGGGAACCTGGGGGGGGTGGGGGAGCTGTTTTTT
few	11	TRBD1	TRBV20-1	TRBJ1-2	CSALKQGGYTF	TGCAGTGCTCTTAAACAGGGGGGCTACACCTTC
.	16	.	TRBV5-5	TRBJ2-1	CASRPTSSSSYNEQFF	TGTGCCAGCAGACCAACTAGCTCCAGCTCCTACAATGAGCAGTTCTTC
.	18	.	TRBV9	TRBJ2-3	CASSGEDRGYRGTDTQYF	TGTGCCAGCAGCGGAGAGGACCGGGGGTATAGGGGCACAGATACGCAGTATTTT
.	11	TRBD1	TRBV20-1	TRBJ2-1	CSADRGTEQFF	TGCAGTGCTGACAGGGGTACTGAGCAGTTCTTC
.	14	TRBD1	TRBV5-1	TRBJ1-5	CASSWTGGEQPQHF	TGCGCCAGCAGCTGGACAGGGGGCGAACAGCCCCAGCATTTT
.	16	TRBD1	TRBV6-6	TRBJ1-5	CASSSRGRRGNQPQHF	TGTGCCAGCAGTTCGAGGGGGCGAAGAGGCAATCAGCCCCAGCATTTT
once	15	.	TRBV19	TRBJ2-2	CASSELTLNTGELFF	TGTGCCAGTAGCGAGCTCACTTTGAACACCGGGGAGCTGTTTTTT
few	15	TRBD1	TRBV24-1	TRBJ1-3	CATSDRGQGGNTIYF	TGTGCCACCAGTGATCGTGGACAGGGTGGAAACACCATATATTTT